Sequencing of this T cell receptor (beta chain) was carried out in a study of blood T cell repertoires in COVID-19. Study in general: Some COVID-19 samples were acute and others convalescent; all came from the United States, Italy and Spain. T cells, B-cell-depleted T cells, or PBMCs supplied cDNA or gDNA.

Losses at the gene ends were 7 bases for V and 1 base for J; bases not matched to a gene: 6. The CDR3 extends over 14 amino acids. The germline V gene has CDR1 SNHLY and CDR2 FYNNEI. The protocol was immunoSEQ multiplex PCR, while the TCRdb copy is restricted to in-frame clones and leaves out a portion. The data hold roughly 140,000 clones, with just over 85% observed a single time. This clonotype was sampled from a man in his 70s with acute or convalescent COVID-19. Sequencing used peripheral blood. J is TRBJ1-1 and V is TRBV2, with TRBD1 identical over 7 bases. This CDR3 reads CASNRGTSNTEAFF. CDR3 DNA sequence: TGTGCCAGCAACAGGGGTACGTCGAACACTGAAGCTTTCTTT.